The TCR beta chain under discussion was sequenced for a study of blood T cell repertoires in COVID-19. For the study at large: Researchers got acute and convalescent COVID-19 samples from the United States, Italy and Spain. T cells, B-cell-depleted T cells, or PBMCs supplied cDNA or gDNA.

How the authors handled the data: Quantification of nucleated cells was approximated via reference gene primer amplification. Produced via immunoSEQ multiplex PCR; TCRdb's table is partial and in-frame only. That table is the source of V, J and clone size, and D and trimming were worked out from the DNA. Of 95,000 to 150,000 clones detected, around four fifths appear once; the ten largest clones hold 16%. This clone has just a few counts. Looked up from germline, CDR1 is MDHEN and CDR2 is SYDVKM. This CDR3 comprises 13 residues. Trimming removed 3 bases from V and 1 base from J, with 6 bases in between.

This clonotype was obtained from a man in his sixties with active or convalescent COVID-19. The genes are TRBV28 and TRBJ2-5; a possible D gene is TRBD1 (6 bases). The source material was peripheral blood. CDR3: CASSFRGQETQYF. DNA for the CDR3: TGTGCCAGCAGTTTCAGGGGCCAAGAGACCCAGTACTTC.